This T cell receptor beta chain was sequenced in a study of cytomegalovirus exposure and HLA in healthy donors. PCR used 60 Vbeta primers and 13 Jbeta primers. TCRdb's table, derived via immunoSEQ multiplex PCR, lists solely in-frame clones and lacks some. The data contain 110,000 or so clones, 70% to 80% of them seen just once; the ten biggest clones take up more than 3.5%. Germline values: CDR1 KGHSH, CDR2 LQKENI. V gave up 0 bases and J gave up 10 bases, with 12 bases separating them. This CDR3 has 13 amino acids. The TCR originated in a woman aged 40-49 years in good health and CMV-seropositive. The sample taken for sequencing was PBMCs. This chain links TRBV18 with TRBJ1-1; D uncertain. In nucleotides, the CDR3 is TGTGCCAGCTCACCACCGCAAACCCGGGTAGCTTTCTTT. This translates into CASSPPQTRVAFF.